This T cell receptor beta chain was documented in a study of blood T cell repertoires in COVID-19. Study context: From T cells, B-cell-depleted T cells, or PBMCs came the material, which was cDNA or gDNA.

A single count supports this clone. Using immunoSEQ multiplex PCR, the repertoire was profiled, and TCRdb retains in-frame clones only, with some absent. The top ten clones hold 1.2% to 1.5% of a sample with about 250,000 clones, around 88% of them seen once. V was cut by 4 bases and J by 2 bases, with 14 bases left in between. The CDR3 has 15 residues. The germline CDR1 and CDR2 sequences are SGHTA and FQGTGA. The rearrangement uses TRBV7-3 and TRBJ1-1; weak D call: TRBD1 (6 bases). The source material was peripheral blood. This TCR was sampled from an elderly man with acute or convalescent COVID-19. This CDR3 is CASSSQTGANTEAFF. The DNA for the CDR3 is TGTGCCAGCAGCTCCCAGACAGGAGCAAACACTGAAGCTTTCTTT.